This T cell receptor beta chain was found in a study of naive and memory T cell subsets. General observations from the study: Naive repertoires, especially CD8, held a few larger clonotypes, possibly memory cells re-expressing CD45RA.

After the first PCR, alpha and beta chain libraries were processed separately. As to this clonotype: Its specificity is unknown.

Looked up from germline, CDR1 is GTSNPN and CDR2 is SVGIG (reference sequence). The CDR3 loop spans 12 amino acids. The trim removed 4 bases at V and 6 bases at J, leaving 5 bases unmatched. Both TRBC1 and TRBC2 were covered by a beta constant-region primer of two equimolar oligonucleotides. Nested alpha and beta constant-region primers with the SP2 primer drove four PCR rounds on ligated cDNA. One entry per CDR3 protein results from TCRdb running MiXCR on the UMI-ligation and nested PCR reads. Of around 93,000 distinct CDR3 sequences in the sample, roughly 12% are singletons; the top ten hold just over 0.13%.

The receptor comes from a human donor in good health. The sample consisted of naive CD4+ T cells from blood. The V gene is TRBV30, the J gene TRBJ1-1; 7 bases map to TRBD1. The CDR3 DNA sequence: TGTGCCTGGAACAGGGGTTATCCTGAAGCTTTCTTT. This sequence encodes CAWNRGYPEAFF.